Presented here are 11 T cell receptor beta chains from one specimen sequenced in a study of blood T cell repertoires in COVID-19. Here immunoSEQ multiplex PCR was the method, and the copy in TCRdb shows in-frame clones only, minus some. Among 380,000 or so clones listed, 70% to 90% were seen once. Sequencing was done on a sample of peripheral blood. These TCRs come from a middle-aged man with acute or convalescent COVID-19.

The gene calls are TRBV19 and TRBJ1-5, with 7 bases lining up with TRBD1. V lost 4 bases, J lost 3 bases, and 3 bases stayed unmatched. The CDR3 extends over 14 amino acids. CDR1 and CDR2 from the germline V gene are LNHDA and SQIVND (reference sequence). For the CDR3, the DNA is TGTGCCAGTAGTAAACAGGGGTACAATCAGCCCCAGCATTTT. Translating gives CASSKQGYNQPQHF.

The chain carries TRBV28 and TRBJ1-6; possible D gene TRBD1, 6 bases. Germline V gene sequence: CDR1 MDHEN, CDR2 SYDVKM. The CDR3 runs 17 residues. Trimming stripped 3 bases from V and 0 bases from J, with 12 bases between. The CDR3 bases are TGTGCCAGCAGTTTCAACAGGGTAAGCTCCTATAATTCACCCCTCCACTTT. Amino acids: CASSFNRVSSYNSPLHF.

The table lists this clone with a count of one. The chain employs TRBV30 and TRBJ2-7; D unresolved. The length of the CDR3 is 14 residues. CDR1 and CDR2 from the germline V gene are GTSNPN and SVGIG (reference sequence). V dropped 0 bases and J dropped 0 bases, with 9 bases sitting between them. The CDR3 protein is CAWSVASLSYEQYF. The DNA for the CDR3 is TGTGCCTGGAGTGTAGCGTCTCTCTCCTACGAGCAGTACTTC.

DNA for the CDR3: TGTGCCAGCGCTACAGGGTTAAGGGATTACTCACCCCTCCACTTT. Protein product: CASATGLRDYSPLHF. V usage is TRBV27 and J usage is TRBJ1-6; a weak D match, TRBD1 (6 bases). In germline, CDR1 is MNHEY, CDR2 SMNVEV (reference sequence). V lost 8 bases, J lost 10 bases, and 21 bases lay in between. The CDR3 length is 15 residues.

V gene TRBV12-3 or TRBV12-4 combines with J gene TRBJ1-6, with no clear D. The V gene lost 5 bases and the J gene lost 13 bases, with 15 bases spanning the gap. This CDR3 is built from 13 residues. The DNA for the CDR3 is TGTGCCAGCAGTCCCTCGTCTATTTTTCCCCTCCACTTT. Its translation is CASSPSSIFPLHF.

V and J are TRBV12-3 or TRBV12-4 and TRBJ2-3; unclear D gene. This CDR3 spans 13 amino acids. The V end was cut by 0 bases, the J end by 8 bases, with 9 bases between. The CDR3 region is CASSLAIKATQYF. CDR3 DNA sequence: TGTGCCAGCAGTTTAGCTATAAAAGCTACGCAGTATTTT.

This rearrangement joins TRBV5-6 to TRBJ1-2; D gene uncertain. The CDR3 is made up of 13 amino acids. Germline V gene lookup returns CDR1 SGHDT and CDR2 YYEEEE. Trimming stripped 1 base from V and 7 bases from J, with 11 bases between. The CDR3 loop reads CASSLPPSGGYTF. The CDR3, as DNA: TGTGCCAGCAGCTTGCCCCCTTCAGGTGGCTACACCTTC.

This clone was detected only once. Here the CDR3 reads CASSFALSLNSGNTIYF. The CDR3 DNA is TGTGCCAGCAGCTTCGCGCTAAGTCTAAACTCTGGAAACACCATATATTTT. The V and J genes are TRBV7-3 and TRBJ1-3; D unclear. Germline CDR1 and CDR2: SGHTA and FQGTGA. The CDR3 runs 17 residues. Trimming stripped 3 bases from V and 0 bases from J, with 15 bases between.

The chain is built from TRBV7-3 and TRBJ1-2; D is possibly TRBD1 (6 bases). CDR1 and CDR2 (germline): SGHTA, FQGTGA. The CDR3 length is 14 residues. Deletions cut 5 bases from V and 6 bases from J, with 16 bases between. CDR3 nucleotides: TGTGCCAGCAGCCGATCAGGGGCTTTTGATGGCTACACCTTC. Translating gives CASSRSGAFDGYTF. Based on the CDR3 plus reference TRBV7-3 and TRBJ1-2, the full variable domain is GAGVSQTPSNKVTEKGKYVELRCDPISGHTALYWYRQSLGQGPEFLIYFQGTGAADDSGLPNDRFFAVRPEGSVSTLKIQRTERGDSAVYLCASSRSGAFDGYTFGSGTRLTVV.

This chain links TRBV11-3 with TRBJ2-5; 7 nucleotides agree with TRBD1. The CDR3 loop spans 15 amino acids. J gave up 1 base and V 5 bases, and 7 bases lay outside the gene matches. From germline, CDR1 is SGHNT and CDR2 YENEEA. The CDR3 sequence: CASSQGQLPQETQYF. CDR3 nucleotide sequence: TGTGCCAGCAGCCAGGGACAGTTGCCCCAAGAGACCCAGTACTTC.

The chain uses TRBV12-5 and TRBJ1-1; 7 bases agree with TRBD1. The CDR3 is 15 residues long. CDR1 LGHNT and CDR2 FRNRAP come from the germline V gene. The junction had 10 bases not matched to a gene; V was cut back by 5 bases and J by 4 bases. CDR3 amino acids: CASGPATGKGTEAFF. The CDR3 DNA sequence: TGTGCTAGTGGTCCGGCGACAGGGAAAGGCACTGAAGCTTTCTTT.